The clone carrying this T cell receptor (beta chain) was seen more than once but under ten times. No antigen is known for it. The sample comes from a study of CD8 T cells in ankylosing spondylitis. Notes on the study in general: Significant enrichment of disease-linked clones was reported in matched ankylosing spondylitis synovial fluid. What seemed typical of ankylosing spondylitis blood was a TCR beta motif built from 7 or 8 highly homologous variants.

From the 5' RACE reads, TCRdb called clonotypes with MiXCR, one entry per CDR3 protein. Among fewer than 550,000 distinct CDR3 sequences listed, about 5.7% were seen once. The CDR3 length is 16 residues. The germline V gene encodes CDR1 MGHRA and CDR2 YSYEKL. The V and J ends lost 4 bases and 5 bases, in that order; junction bases with no gene match: 10. This clonotype was obtained from a male donor with ankylosing spondylitis. The chain is built from TRBV4-1 and TRBJ2-5, with TRBD1 matching 10 bases. The specimen sequenced was blood, either unsorted or a sorted T cell fraction (not recorded which). The CDR3 sequence is CASSRTGTGVRETQYF. As DNA, the CDR3 is TGCGCCAGCAGCCGTACCGGGACAGGGGTTCGGGAGACCCAGTACTTC.